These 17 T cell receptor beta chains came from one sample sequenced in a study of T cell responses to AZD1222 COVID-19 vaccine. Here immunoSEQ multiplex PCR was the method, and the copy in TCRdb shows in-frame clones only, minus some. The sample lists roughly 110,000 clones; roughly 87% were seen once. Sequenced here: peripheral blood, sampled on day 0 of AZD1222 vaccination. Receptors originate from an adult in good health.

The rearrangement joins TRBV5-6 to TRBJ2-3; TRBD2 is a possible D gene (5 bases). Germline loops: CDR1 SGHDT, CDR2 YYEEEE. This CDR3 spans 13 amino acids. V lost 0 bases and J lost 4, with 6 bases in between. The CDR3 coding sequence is TGTGCCAGCAGCTTGGCCGGGGCAGATACGCAGTATTTT. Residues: CASSLAGADTQYF.

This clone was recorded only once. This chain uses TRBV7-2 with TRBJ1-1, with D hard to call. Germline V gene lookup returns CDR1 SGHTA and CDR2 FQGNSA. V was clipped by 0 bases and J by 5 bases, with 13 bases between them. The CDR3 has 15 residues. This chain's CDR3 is CASSLARGEGTEAFF. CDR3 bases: TGTGCCAGCAGCTTAGCGAGAGGAGAAGGGACTGAAGCTTTCTTT.

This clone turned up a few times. The CDR3 sequence is CASSPPPNTEAFF. CDR3 sequence (DNA): TGTGCCAGCAGCCCCCCCCCGAACACTGAAGCTTTCTTT. This rearrangement joins TRBV7-2 to TRBJ1-1; D call uncertain. The V gene's germline CDR1 is SGHTA and CDR2 FQGNSA. Trimming cost V 5 bases and J 1 base, with 8 bases left between them. This CDR3 comprises 13 residues.

Here the CDR3 reads CASSETKGQGYSNQPQHF. The CDR3 DNA reads as TGTGCCAGCAGTGAAACAAAGGGACAGGGGTATAGCAATCAGCCCCAGCATTTT. The chain recombines TRBV6-1 with TRBJ1-5, with 10 bases that match TRBD1. The V segment lost 2 bases and the J segment 0 bases; nucleotides outside the gene matches: 7. The germline gives CDR1 MNHNS, CDR2 SASEGT. The CDR3 totals 18 residues.

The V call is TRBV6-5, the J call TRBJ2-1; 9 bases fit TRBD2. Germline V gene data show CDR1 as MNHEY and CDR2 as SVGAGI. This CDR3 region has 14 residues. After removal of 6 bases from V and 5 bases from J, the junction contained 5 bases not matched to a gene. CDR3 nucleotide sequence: TGTGCCAGCAGAGTAAGCGGGGGGAACAATGAGCAGTTCTTC. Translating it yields CASRVSGGNNEQFF.

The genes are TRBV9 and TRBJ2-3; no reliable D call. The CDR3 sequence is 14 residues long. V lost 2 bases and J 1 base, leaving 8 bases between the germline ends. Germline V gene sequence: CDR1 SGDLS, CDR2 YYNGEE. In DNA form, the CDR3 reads TGTGCCAGCAGCGTTAATCTTGGCACAGATACGCAGTATTTT. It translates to CASSVNLGTDTQYF.

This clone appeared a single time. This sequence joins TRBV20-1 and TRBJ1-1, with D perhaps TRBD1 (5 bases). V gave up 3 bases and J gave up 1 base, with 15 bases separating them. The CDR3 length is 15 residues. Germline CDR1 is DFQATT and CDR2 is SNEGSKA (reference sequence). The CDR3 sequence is CSASLPGRTNTEAFF. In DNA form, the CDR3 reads TGCAGTGCTAGTCTACCGGGACGGACGAACACTGAAGCTTTCTTT.

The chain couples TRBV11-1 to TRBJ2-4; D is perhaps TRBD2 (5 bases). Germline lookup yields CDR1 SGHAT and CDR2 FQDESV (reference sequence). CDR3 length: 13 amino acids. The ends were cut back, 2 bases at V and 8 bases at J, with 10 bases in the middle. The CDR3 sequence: CASSLKGGHIQYF. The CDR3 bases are TGTGCCAGCAGCTTAAAGGGCGGGCACATTCAGTACTTC.

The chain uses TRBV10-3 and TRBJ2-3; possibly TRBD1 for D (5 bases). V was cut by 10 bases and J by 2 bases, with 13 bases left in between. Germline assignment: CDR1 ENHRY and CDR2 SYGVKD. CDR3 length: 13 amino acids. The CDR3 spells CATLGAPTDTQYF. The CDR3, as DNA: TGTGCCACCCTTGGGGCCCCCACAGATACGCAGTATTTT.

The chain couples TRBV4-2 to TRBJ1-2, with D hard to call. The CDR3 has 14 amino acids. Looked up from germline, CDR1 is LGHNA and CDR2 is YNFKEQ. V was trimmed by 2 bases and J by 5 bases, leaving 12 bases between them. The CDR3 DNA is TGTGCCAGCAGCCAAAACAACGTCCTATATGGCTACACCTTC. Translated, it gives CASSQNNVLYGYTF.

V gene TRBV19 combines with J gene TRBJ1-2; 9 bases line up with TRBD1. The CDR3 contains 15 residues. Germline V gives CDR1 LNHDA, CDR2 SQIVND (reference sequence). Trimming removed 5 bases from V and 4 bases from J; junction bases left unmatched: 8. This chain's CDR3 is CASSYWGQGTYGYTF. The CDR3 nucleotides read TGTGCCAGTAGTTACTGGGGACAGGGCACCTATGGCTACACCTTC.

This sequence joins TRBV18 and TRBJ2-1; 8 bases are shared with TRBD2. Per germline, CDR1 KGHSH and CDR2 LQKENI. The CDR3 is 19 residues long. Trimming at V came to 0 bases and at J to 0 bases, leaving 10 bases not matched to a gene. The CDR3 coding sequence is TGTGCCAGCTCACCACCGAATAGCGGGACACCGACCTCCTACAATGAGCAGTTCTTC. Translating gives CASSPPNSGTPTSYNEQFF.

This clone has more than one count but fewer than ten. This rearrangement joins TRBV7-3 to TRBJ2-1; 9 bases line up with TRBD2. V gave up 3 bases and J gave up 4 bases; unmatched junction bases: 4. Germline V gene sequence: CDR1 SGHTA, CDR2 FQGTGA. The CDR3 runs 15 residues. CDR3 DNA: TGTGCCAGCAGCTTGGTTAGCGGGGGTTACAATGAGCAGTTCTTC. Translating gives CASSLVSGGYNEQFF.

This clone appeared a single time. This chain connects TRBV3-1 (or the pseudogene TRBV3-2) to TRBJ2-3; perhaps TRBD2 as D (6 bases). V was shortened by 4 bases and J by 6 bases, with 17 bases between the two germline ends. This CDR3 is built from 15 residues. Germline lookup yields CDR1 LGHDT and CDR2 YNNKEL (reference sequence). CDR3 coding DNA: TGTGCCAGCAGCCGGGGGGATTTGGCCCCCGATACGCAGTATTTT. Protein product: CASSRGDLAPDTQYF.

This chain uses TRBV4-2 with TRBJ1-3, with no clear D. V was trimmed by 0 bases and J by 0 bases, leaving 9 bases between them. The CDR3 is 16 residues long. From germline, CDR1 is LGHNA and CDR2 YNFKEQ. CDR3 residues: CASSQDAGISGNTIYF. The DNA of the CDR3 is TGTGCCAGCAGCCAAGATGCGGGTATCTCTGGAAACACCATATATTTT.

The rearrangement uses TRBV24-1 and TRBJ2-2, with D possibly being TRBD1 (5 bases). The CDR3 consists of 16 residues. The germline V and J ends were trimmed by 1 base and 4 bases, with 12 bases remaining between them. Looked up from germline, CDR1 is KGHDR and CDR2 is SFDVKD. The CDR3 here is CATSDFGRVTTGELFF. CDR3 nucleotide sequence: TGTGCCACCAGTGATTTTGGCAGGGTGACCACCGGGGAGCTGTTTTTT.

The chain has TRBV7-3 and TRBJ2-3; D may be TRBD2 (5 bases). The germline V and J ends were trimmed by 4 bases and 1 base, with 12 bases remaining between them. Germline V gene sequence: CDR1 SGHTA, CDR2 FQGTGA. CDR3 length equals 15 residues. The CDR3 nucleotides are TGTGCCAGCAGCTCCTTGATGGAGGGCACAGATACGCAGTATTTT. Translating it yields CASSSLMEGTDTQYF.